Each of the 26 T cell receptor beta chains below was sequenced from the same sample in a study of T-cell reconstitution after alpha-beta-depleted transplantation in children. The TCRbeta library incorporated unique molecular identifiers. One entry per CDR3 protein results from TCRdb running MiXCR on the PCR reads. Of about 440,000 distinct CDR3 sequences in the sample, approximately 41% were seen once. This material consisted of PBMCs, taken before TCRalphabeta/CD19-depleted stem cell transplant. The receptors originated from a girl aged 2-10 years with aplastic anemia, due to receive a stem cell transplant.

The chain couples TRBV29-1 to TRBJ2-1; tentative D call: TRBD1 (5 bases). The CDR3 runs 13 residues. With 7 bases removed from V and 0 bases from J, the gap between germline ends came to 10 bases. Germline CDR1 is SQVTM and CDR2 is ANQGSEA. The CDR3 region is CSGTGSSYNEQFF. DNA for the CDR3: TGCAGCGGAACAGGTAGCTCCTACAATGAGCAGTTCTTC.

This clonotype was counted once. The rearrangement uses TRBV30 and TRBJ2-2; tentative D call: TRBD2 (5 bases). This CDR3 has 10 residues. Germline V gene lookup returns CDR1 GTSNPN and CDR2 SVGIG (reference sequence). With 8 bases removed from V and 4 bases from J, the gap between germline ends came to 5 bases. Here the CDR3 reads CALATGELFF. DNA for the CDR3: TGTGCCCTAGCCACCGGGGAGCTGTTTTTT. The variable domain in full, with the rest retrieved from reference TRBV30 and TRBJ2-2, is SQTIHQWPATLVQPVGSPLSLECTVEGTSNPNLYWYRQAAGRGLQLLFYSVGIGQISSEVPQNLSASRPQDRQFILSSKKLLLSDSGFYLCALATGELFFGEGSRLTVL.

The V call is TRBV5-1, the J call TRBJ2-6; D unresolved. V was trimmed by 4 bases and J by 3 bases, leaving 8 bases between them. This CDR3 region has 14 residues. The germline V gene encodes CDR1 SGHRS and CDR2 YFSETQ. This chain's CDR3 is CASSPQDGANVLTF. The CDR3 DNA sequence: TGCGCCAGCAGCCCCCAGGATGGGGCCAACGTCCTGACTTTC.

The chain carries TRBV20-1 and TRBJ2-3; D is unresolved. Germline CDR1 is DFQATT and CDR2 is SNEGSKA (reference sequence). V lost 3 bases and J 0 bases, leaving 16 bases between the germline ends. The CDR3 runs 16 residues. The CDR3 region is CSASSPAASSTDTQYF. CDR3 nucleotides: TGCAGTGCTAGTTCTCCGGCGGCCTCTAGCACAGATACGCAGTATTTT.

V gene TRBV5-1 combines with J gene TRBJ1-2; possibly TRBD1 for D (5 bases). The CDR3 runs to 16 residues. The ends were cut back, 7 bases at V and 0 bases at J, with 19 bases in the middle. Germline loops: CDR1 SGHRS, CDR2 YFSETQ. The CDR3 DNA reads TGCGCCAGCCGACCCTCGGGGACCGTAGCTAACTATGGCTACACCTTC. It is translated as CASRPSGTVANYGYTF.

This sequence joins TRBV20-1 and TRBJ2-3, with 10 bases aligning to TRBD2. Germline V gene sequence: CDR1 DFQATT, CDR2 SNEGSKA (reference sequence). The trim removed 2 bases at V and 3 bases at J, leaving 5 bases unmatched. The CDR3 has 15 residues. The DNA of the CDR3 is TGCAGTGCTAGAAGTCCGGGACTAGCGACAGATACGCAGTATTTT. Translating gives CSARSPGLATDTQYF.

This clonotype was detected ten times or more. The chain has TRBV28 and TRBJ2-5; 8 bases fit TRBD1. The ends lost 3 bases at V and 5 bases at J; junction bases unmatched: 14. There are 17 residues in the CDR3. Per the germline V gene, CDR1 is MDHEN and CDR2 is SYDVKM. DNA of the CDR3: TGTGCCAGCAGTTTCCGGTACGGACAGGGTGACAAGGAGACCCAGTACTTC. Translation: CASSFRYGQGDKETQYF.

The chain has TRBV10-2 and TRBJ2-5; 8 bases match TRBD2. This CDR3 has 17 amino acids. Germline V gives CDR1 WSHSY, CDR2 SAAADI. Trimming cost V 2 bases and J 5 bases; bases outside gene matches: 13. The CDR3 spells CASSEPERESQSETQYF. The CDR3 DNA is TGCGCCAGCAGTGAGCCGGAGCGGGAGAGTCAGTCGGAGACCCAGTACTTC.

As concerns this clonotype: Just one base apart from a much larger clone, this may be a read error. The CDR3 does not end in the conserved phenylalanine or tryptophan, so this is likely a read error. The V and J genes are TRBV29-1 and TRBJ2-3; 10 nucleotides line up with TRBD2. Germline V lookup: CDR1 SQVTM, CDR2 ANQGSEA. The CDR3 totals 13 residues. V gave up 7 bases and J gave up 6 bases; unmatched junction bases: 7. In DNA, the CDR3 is TGCAGCGGCGGGACTAGCGCTTCCGATACGCAGTATTTG. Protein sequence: CSGGTSASDTQYL.

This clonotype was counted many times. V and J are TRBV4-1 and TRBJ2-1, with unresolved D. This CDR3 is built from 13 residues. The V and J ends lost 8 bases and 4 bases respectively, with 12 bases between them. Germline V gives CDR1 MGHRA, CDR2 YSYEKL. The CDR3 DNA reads TGCGCCAGCCGAGACTCAGAGTACAATGAGCAGTTCTTC. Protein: CASRDSEYNEQFF.

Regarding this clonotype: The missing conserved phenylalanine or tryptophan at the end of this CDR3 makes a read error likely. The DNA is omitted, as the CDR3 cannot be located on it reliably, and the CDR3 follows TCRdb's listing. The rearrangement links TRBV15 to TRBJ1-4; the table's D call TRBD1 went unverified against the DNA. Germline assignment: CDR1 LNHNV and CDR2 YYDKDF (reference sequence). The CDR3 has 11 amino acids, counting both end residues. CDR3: CATSLPVGIPV.

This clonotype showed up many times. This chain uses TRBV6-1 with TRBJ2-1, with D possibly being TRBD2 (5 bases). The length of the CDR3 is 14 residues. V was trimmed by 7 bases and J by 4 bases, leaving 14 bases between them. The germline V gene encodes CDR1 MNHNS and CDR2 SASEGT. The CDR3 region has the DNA TGTGCCAGCATAGAAGCGGATACTTACAATGAGCAGTTCTTC. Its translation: CASIEADTYNEQFF.

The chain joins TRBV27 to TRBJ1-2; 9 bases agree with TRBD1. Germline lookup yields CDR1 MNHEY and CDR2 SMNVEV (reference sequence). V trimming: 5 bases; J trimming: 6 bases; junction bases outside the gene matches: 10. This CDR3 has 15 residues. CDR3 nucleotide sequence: TGTGCCAGCAGTCCACAGGGGGCGCGTGAGGATGGCTACACCTTC. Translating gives CASSPQGAREDGYTF.

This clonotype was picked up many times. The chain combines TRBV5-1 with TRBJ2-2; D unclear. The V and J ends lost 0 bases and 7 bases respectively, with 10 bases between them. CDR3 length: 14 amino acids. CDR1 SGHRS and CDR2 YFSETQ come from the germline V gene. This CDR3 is CASSLDPIYGELFF. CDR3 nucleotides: TGCGCCAGCAGCTTGGATCCCATCTACGGGGAGCTGTTTTTT.

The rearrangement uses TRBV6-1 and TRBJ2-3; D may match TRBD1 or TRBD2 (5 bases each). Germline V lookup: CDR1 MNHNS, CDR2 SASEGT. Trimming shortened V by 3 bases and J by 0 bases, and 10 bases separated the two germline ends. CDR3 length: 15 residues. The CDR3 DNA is TGTGCCAGCAGTGAGGGGGTGTTTAGCACAGATACGCAGTATTTT. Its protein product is CASSEGVFSTDTQYF.

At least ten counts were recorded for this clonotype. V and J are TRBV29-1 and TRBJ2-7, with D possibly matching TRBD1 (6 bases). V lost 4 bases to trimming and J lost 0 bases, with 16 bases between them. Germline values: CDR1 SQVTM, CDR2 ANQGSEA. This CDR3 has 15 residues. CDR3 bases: TGCAGCGTTGCCCGACAGGCGAGGGGCTCCTACGAGCAGTACTTC. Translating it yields CSVARQARGSYEQYF.

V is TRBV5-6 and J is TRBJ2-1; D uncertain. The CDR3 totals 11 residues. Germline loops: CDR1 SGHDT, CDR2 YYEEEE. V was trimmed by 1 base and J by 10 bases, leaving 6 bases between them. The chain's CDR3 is CASSLRSEQFF. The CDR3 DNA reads TGTGCCAGCAGCTTGAGGTCAGAGCAGTTCTTC.

DNA of the CDR3: TGTGCCAGCAGACCCGACGGGACCTACGAGCAGTACTTC. Translated: CASRPDGTYEQYF. The chain is built from TRBV7-2 and TRBJ2-7; tentative D call: TRBD2 (5 bases). Germline V gene data show CDR1 as SGHTA and CDR2 as FQGNSA. This CDR3 has 13 amino acids. The V gene lost 6 bases and the J gene lost 2 bases, with 11 bases spanning the gap.

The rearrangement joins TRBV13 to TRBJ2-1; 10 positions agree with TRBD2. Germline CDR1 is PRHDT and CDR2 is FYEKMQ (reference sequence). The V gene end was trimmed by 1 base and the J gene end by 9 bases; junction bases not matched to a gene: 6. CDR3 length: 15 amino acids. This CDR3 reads CASSLAAGGLTEQFF. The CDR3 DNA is TGTGCCAGCAGCTTAGCAGCGGGAGGGCTTACTGAGCAGTTCTTC.

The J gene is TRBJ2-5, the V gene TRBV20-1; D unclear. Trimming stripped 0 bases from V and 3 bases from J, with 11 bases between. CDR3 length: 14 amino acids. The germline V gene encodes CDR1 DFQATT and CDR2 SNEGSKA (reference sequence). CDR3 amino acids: CSARDRWGKETQYF. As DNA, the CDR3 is TGCAGTGCTAGAGATCGGTGGGGTAAAGAGACCCAGTACTTC.

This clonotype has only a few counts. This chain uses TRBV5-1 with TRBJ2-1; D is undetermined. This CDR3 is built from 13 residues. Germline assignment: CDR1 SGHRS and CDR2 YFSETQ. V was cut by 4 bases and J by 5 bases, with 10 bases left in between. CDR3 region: CASSIPQNNEQFF. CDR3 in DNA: TGCGCCAGCAGCATCCCCCAGAACAATGAGCAGTTCTTC.

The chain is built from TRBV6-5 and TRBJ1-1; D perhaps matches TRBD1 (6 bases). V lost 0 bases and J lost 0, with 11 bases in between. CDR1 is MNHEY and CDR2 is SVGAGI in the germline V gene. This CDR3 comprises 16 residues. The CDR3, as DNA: TGTGCCAGCAGTTACTCGCTACAGGGATTGAACACTGAAGCTTTCTTT. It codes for CASSYSLQGLNTEAFF.

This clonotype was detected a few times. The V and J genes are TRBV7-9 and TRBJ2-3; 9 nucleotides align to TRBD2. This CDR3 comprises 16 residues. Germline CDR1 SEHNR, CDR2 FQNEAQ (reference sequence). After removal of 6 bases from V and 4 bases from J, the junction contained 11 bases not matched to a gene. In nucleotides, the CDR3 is TGTGCCAGCAGGCCCCCCGGCGGGGGGGACGCAGATACGCAGTATTTT. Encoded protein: CASRPPGGGDADTQYF.

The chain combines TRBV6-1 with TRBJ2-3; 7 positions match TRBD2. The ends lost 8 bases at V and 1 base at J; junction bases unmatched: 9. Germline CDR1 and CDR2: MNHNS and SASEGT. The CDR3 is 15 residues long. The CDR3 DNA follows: TGTGCCAGCCAGCGGGGCCCCTACGGCACAGATACGCAGTATTTT. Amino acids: CASQRGPYGTDTQYF.

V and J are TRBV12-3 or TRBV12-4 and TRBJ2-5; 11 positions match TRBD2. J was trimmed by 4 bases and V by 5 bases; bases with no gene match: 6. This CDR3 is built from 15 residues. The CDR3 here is CASSHSGRAGETQYF. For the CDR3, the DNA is TGTGCCAGCAGTCATAGCGGGAGGGCGGGAGAGACCCAGTACTTC.

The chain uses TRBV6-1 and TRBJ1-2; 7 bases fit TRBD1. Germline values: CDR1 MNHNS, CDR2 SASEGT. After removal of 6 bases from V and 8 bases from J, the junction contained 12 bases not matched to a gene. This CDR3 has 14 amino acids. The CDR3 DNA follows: TGTGCCAGCAGGAGACAGGGAGCAGGGGAAGGCTACACCTTC. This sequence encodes CASRRQGAGEGYTF.